One and the same sample provided the 15 T cell receptor beta chains below, sequenced in a study of beta chain features in type 1 diabetes. Sequenced material consisted of expressed TCRB transcripts (all of the isolated RNA was reverse transcribed). The assay was immunoSEQ multiplex PCR, and TCRdb's table has in-frame clones only and misses some. The sample has hundreds of thousands of clones, roughly 13% seen once. The specimen sequenced was naive CD4+ T cells from blood. The receptors were sampled from a man between 18 and 29 years old in good health.

The V gene is TRBV7-3, the J gene TRBJ1-1; 9 nucleotides align to TRBD1. The length of the CDR3 is 15 residues. Per the germline V gene, CDR1 is SGHTA and CDR2 is FQGTGA. Trimming took 4 bases from V and 4 from J; bases not matched to a gene: 7. The DNA of the CDR3 is TGTGCCAGCAGCTCATACAGGGGGCTCGGCACTGAAGCTTTCTTT. Amino acid sequence: CASSSYRGLGTEAFF.

At least ten counts were recorded for this clone. The same CDR3 also results from other DNA sequences found in this sample. The chain links TRBV5-4 to TRBJ2-3, with D possibly TRBD2 on 5 matching bases. The CDR3 consists of 14 residues. Trimming left V 0 bases short and J 0 bases short, with 5 bases between. Germline V lookup: CDR1 SGHNT, CDR2 YYREEE (reference sequence). The CDR3 region has the DNA TGTGCCAGCAGCTTGGCGGGGAGCACAGATACGCAGTATTTT. Translating it yields CASSLAGSTDTQYF.

This chain links TRBV7-2 with TRBJ2-7, with 10 bases aligning to TRBD2. CDR1 is SGHTA, CDR2 FQGNSA, per germline. Trimming cost V 1 base and J 0 bases; bases outside gene matches: 3. This CDR3 comprises 16 residues. CDR3 in DNA: TGTGCCAGCAGCTTAGATCTAGCGGGAGACTCCTACGAGCAGTACTTC. Protein sequence: CASSLDLAGDSYEQYF. Together with reference TRBV7-2 and TRBJ2-7, the CDR3 gives the full variable domain: GAGVSQSPSNKVTEKGKDVELRCDPISGHTALYWYRQSLGQGLEFLIYFQGNSAPDKSGLPSDRFSAERTGGSVSTLTIQRTQQEDSAVYLCASSLDLAGDSYEQYFGPGTRLTVT.

The chain couples TRBV28 to TRBJ1-1; no definite D call. The germline V gene has CDR1 MDHEN and CDR2 SYDVKM. V lost 2 bases and J 2 bases, leaving 12 bases between the germline ends. The CDR3 runs 15 residues. CDR3 in amino acids: CASSLPSLGNTEAFF. The CDR3 nucleotides read TGTGCCAGCAGTTTACCCTCCCTGGGCAACACTGAAGCTTTCTTT. The full variable domain, rest sourced from reference TRBV28 and TRBJ1-1, is DVKVTQSSRYLVKRTGEKVFLECVQDMDHENMFWYRQDPGLGLRLIYFSYDVKMKEKGDIPEGYSVSREKKERFSLILESASTNQTSMYLCASSLPSLGNTEAFFGQGTRLTVV.

This rearrangement joins TRBV25-1 to TRBJ1-5; 10 bases are a match to TRBD1. The CDR3 covers 15 residues. Per germline, CDR1 MGHDK and CDR2 SYGVNS. Trimming cost V 4 bases and J 6 bases; bases outside gene matches: 6. DNA of the CDR3: TGTGCCAGCAGTGCGGGGACAGGGGTTTTTCAGCCCCAGCATTTT. It codes for CASSAGTGVFQPQHF.

The V call is TRBV18, the J call TRBJ2-7; perhaps TRBD2 as D (5 bases). Germline V gives CDR1 KGHSH, CDR2 LQKENI. The CDR3 runs to 15 residues. Trimming stripped 1 base from V and 2 bases from J, with 12 bases between. DNA for the CDR3: TGTGCCAGCTCACCACTTGCACGGGAAACCTACGAGCAGTACTTC. This gives the protein CASSPLARETYEQYF.

This clone appeared a few times. V usage is TRBV2 and J usage is TRBJ2-7; 8 positions agree with TRBD2. V was pared by 6 bases and J by 3 bases, with 7 bases of the junction left unmatched. Per the germline V gene, CDR1 is SNHLY and CDR2 is FYNNEI. The CDR3 has 14 residues. CDR3 amino acids: CASSPTSGGYEQYF. The CDR3 DNA reads as TGTGCCAGCAGCCCAACTAGCGGAGGCTACGAGCAGTACTTC.

This clone was picked up a small number of times. V and J are TRBV28 and TRBJ2-7; no firm D call. Germline lookup yields CDR1 MDHEN and CDR2 SYDVKM. Trimming removed 7 bases at V and 4 bases at J, with 14 bases between. The CDR3 runs 13 residues. The CDR3 region is CASTSSRWYEQYF. CDR3 DNA: TGTGCCAGCACCTCAAGCCGGTGGTACGAGCAGTACTTC. Complete variable domain (other parts from reference TRBV28 and TRBJ2-7): DVKVTQSSRYLVKRTGEKVFLECVQDMDHENMFWYRQDPGLGLRLIYFSYDVKMKEKGDIPEGYSVSREKKERFSLILESASTNQTSMYLCASTSSRWYEQYFGPGTRLTVT.

The chain uses TRBV5-1 and TRBJ2-7; no clear D gene. CDR1 is SGHRS, CDR2 YFSETQ, per germline. Trimming cost V 5 bases and J 5 bases, with 17 bases left between them. This CDR3 comprises 14 residues. The CDR3 spells CASRSNSAADEQYF. For the CDR3, the DNA is TGCGCCAGCAGGTCGAACAGTGCCGCCGACGAGCAGTACTTC. Drawing the rest from reference TRBV5-1 and TRBJ2-7, the complete variable domain is KAGVTQTPRYLIKTRGQQVTLSCSPISGHRSVSWYQQTPGQGLQFLFEYFSETQRNKGNFPGRFSGRQFSNSRSEMNVSTLELGDSALYLCASRSNSAADEQYFGPGTRLTVT.

CDR3 residues: CASSLVRWREGPNEQFF. The CDR3 bases are TGTGCCAGCAGCTTAGTTCGGTGGCGGGAGGGCCCCAATGAGCAGTTCTTC. The chain recombines TRBV7-8 with TRBJ2-1, with 9 bases identical to TRBD2. The CDR3 runs to 17 residues. Germline-derived CDR1 and CDR2 are SGHVS and FQNEAQ. V dropped 1 base and J dropped 6; count of bases not matched to a gene: 10.

The rearrangement joins TRBV7-2 to TRBJ2-7; TRBD2 might be the D (6 bases). This CDR3 comprises 15 residues. The germline CDR1 and CDR2 sequences are SGHTA and FQGNSA. The V end was cut by 2 bases, the J end by 3 bases, with 14 bases between. The CDR3 DNA reads TGTGCCAGCAGCTTACCGGGGGTACTATACTACGAGCAGTACTTC. This translates into CASSLPGVLYYEQYF.

The chain is built from TRBV7-2 and TRBJ1-3; the D gene is possibly TRBD1 (5 bases). Germline CDR1 is SGHTA and CDR2 is FQGNSA. The ends were cut back, 0 bases at V and 0 bases at J, with 9 bases in the middle. The CDR3 is 16 residues long. The CDR3 DNA reads as TGTGCCAGCAGCTTAGCGAGACAGCTCTCTGGAAACACCATATATTTT. This sequence encodes CASSLARQLSGNTIYF.

This chain joins TRBV10-3 and TRBJ1-1, with D perhaps matching TRBD1 (5 bases). V dropped 3 bases and J dropped 1 base, with 9 bases sitting between them. The CDR3 has 14 residues. Germline CDR1 ENHRY, CDR2 SYGVKD. The CDR3 region has the DNA TGTGCCATCAGTGATCAGGGAACGAACACTGAAGCTTTCTTT. This encodes CAISDQGTNTEAFF.

This clone was recorded a few times. The rearrangement uses TRBV30 and TRBJ1-6; 7 bases match TRBD1. The CDR3 length is 15 residues. With V trimmed by 2 bases and J by 10 bases, 11 bases remained unmatched. From germline, CDR1 is GTSNPN and CDR2 SVGIG (reference sequence). The CDR3 protein is CAWSPTGQGESPLHF. As DNA, the CDR3 is TGTGCCTGGAGTCCTACAGGGCAGGGGGAATCACCCCTCCACTTT. The whole variable domain, filled in from reference TRBV30 and TRBJ1-6, reads SQTIHQWPATLVQPVGSPLSLECTVEGTSNPNLYWYRQAAGRGLQLLFYSVGIGQISSEVPQNLSASRPQDRQFILSSKKLLLSDSGFYLCAWSPTGQGESPLHFGNGTRLTVT.

V gene TRBV30 combines with J gene TRBJ1-2; maybe TRBD1 (5 bases). V was shortened by 1 base and J by 7 bases, with 19 bases between the two germline ends. This CDR3 has 15 residues. Germline V CDR1 and CDR2: GTSNPN, SVGIG (reference sequence). The CDR3: CAWSDQPPPGGGYTF. The CDR3 DNA reads TGTGCCTGGAGTGACCAGCCCCCACCCGGGGGTGGCTACACCTTC.